A single T cell receptor (beta chain) is shown here with its context. The target of this receptor is not known. There are no base qualities to consult, and no much larger clone falls within one base. This specimen comes from a study of chemoradiotherapy in HPV16-positive cancers (dated by TCRdb to 2022 to 2024). In terms of the full investigation: Candidate HPV-specific T-cell clones and common TCR motifs were defined by functional T-cell assays performed on cells from two HPV16-positive patients. Next, the candidate HPV-specific TCRs and motifs were followed in TCR repertoires from about 90 patients with HPV-related cancers. Whether T-cell immunity against the HPV oncoproteins E6 and E7 changes during chemoradiotherapy and whether survival is affected by this immunity were examined in the study. The investigation overall reported the following: Expansion of candidate HPV-specific clones and E7-related TCR motifs was observed in the tumor microenvironment during treatment, whereas no such expansion was observed for non-HPV-specific T cells. The survival association was reported for HPV16-positive patients, and the functional definition of HPV-specific T cells was derived from only two HPV16-positive patients. In HPV16-positive patients, expansion of HPV-responsive T cells during chemoradiotherapy was associated with improved recurrence-free survival.

Repertoires were sampled repeatedly over the course of chemoradiotherapy, so clonal expansion could be followed in the tumor microenvironment. V is clipped by 2 bases and J by 0 bases, and the sequence between their germline boundaries is 9 bases long. The CDR3, from cysteine to phenylalanine, totals 15 residues. Kept here is only the CDR3 DNA, which spans 45 bases and is read in frame from base 1. The germline V gene provides CDR1 SGHRS and CDR2 YFSETQ. Receptor libraries were prepared by the immunoSEQ multiplex PCR assay. TCRdb took this table from immuneACCESS and kept in-frame rearrangements with V and J called. Such tables lack part of the clones; where checked against another copy, unresolved V genes explain under half of the gap, and the rest is unexplained. For this sample the table gives around 8,700 clones, of which 74% were detected only once. Under 9.5% of the sample lies in the top ten.

Recombination joined TRBV5-1 with TRBJ2-1; perhaps TRBD2 is the D gene, with 5 bases matching. The receptor was isolated from a human donor with HPV-associated anogenital cancer. This sample was gathered from a patient who underwent chemoradiotherapy. The CDR3 region reads CASSLAVSSYNEQFF. The DNA sequence follows: TGCGCCAGCAGCTTAGCGGTTTCCTCCTACAATGAGCAGTTCTTC.